This TCR beta chain was sequenced for a study of human T cells and chemical hapten exposure. Whole-study context: During the approximately 25-week study period, patients had diphenylcyclopropenone applied to the scalp every week. Alopecia universalis, totalis or areata was present in patients who were mostly female.

Time point in this sample: patch test 2, 6 weeks after DPC sensitization. Treatment indicated: therapeutic diphenylcyclopropenone sensitization with weekly scalp DPC. This clonotype was observed at least ten times. Trimming left V 3 bases short and J 7 bases short, with 13 bases between. Germline CDR1 and CDR2: DFQATT and SNEGSKA (reference sequence). The CDR3 contains 13 residues. TCRdb processed the RACE reads anew with MiXCR; each CDR3 protein has one entry. The sample has approximately 68,000 distinct CDR3 sequences; around 8.8% are singletons. The source of this sequence is a woman in her 50s with alopecia areata. Some clones in this sample may be carry-over from other donors' samples. Specimen: whole blood, collected in connection with sensitization to the hapten diphenylcyclopropenone (DPC). J is TRBJ1-5 and V is TRBV20-1; D perhaps matches TRBD1 (6 bases). The CDR3 DNA follows: TGCAGTGCTAGTGGGGGGCAAGGCCAGCCCCAGCATTTT. It yields the protein CSASGGQGQPQHF.